This entry lists 20 T cell receptor beta chains sequenced from one sample in a study of post-analysis software for immune sequencing data. Antigens for these TCRs are unknown. TCR beta cDNA libraries had unique molecular identifiers. MiXCR, applied by TCRdb to the PCR reads, yields one record per CDR3 protein. There are some 500,000 distinct CDR3 sequences in the sample; roughly 45% occur only once, and 12% lies in the top ten. General study findings and limits: Compared with controls, patients had more of 4 or 5 TRBV segments, including TRBV5-6, TRBV5-1 and TRBV20-1.

The sequenced material came from blood. All receptors derive from a girl under 18 with multiple sclerosis.

This chain joins TRBV7-9 and TRBJ1-2; D not certain. V lost 5 bases and J lost 2, with 12 bases in between. CDR1 and CDR2 (germline): SEHNR, FQNEAQ (reference sequence). The CDR3 covers 14 residues. This CDR3 reads CASSPPFPNYGYTF. The CDR3 coding sequence is TGTGCCAGCAGCCCCCCCTTCCCCAACTATGGCTACACCTTC. The entire variable domain, with the rest obtained from reference TRBV7-9 and TRBJ1-2, is as follows: DTGVSQNPRHKITKRGQNVTFRCDPISEHNRLYWYRQTLGQGPEFLTYFQNEAQLEKSRLLSDRFSAERPKGSFSTLEIQRTEQGDSAMYLCASSPPFPNYGYTFGSGTRLTVV.

The V call is TRBV7-6, the J call TRBJ2-6; possibly TRBD1 for D (7 bases). The germline CDR1 and CDR2 sequences are SGHVS and FNYEAQ. Trimming left V 2 bases short and J 0 bases short, with 17 bases between. The CDR3 extends over 19 amino acids. CDR3 DNA: TGTGCCAGCAGCTTAATTTTATCAGGGGGGTACTCTGGGGCCAACGTCCTGACTTTC. Protein product: CASSLILSGGYSGANVLTF.

This clonotype was detected many times. The junction departs from the called germline gene at one end, perhaps through a read error. CDR3 protein: CASSLLDTQYF. The DNA for the CDR3 is TGTGCCAGCAGCCTTCTGGATACGCAGTATTTT. The V and J genes are TRBV5-1 and TRBJ2-3; D gene unclear. This CDR3 comprises 11 residues. Germline V CDR1 and CDR2: SGHRS, YFSETQ. The full variable domain, rest sourced from reference TRBV5-1 and TRBJ2-3, is KAGVTQTPRYLIKTRGQQVTLSCSPISGHRSVSWYQQTPGQGLQFLFEYFSETQRNKGNFPGRFSGRQFSNSRSEMNVSTLELGDSALYLCASSLLDTQYFGPGTRLTVL.

The chain uses TRBV10-3 and TRBJ2-7; D not resolved. Trimming pared 10 bases from V and 3 bases from J, leaving 13 bases between. Germline V lookup: CDR1 ENHRY, CDR2 SYGVKD. The length of the CDR3 is 12 residues. The CDR3 protein is CATGVQDYEQYF. The CDR3 region has the DNA TGTGCCACCGGTGTGCAGGACTACGAGCAGTACTTC.

The V gene is TRBV5-1, the J gene TRBJ1-4; D remains ambiguous. Looked up from germline, CDR1 is SGHRS and CDR2 is YFSETQ. The CDR3 covers 14 residues. Between the trimmed V and J ends, which lost 0 bases and 8 bases, there was a span of 11 bases. The CDR3 DNA follows: TGCGCCAGCAGCTTGGCTGGGGAGGGCGAAAAACTGTTTTTT. Its protein is CASSLAGEGEKLFF.

This clonotype was counted ten times or more. The J gene is TRBJ2-5, the V gene TRBV20-1; 11 nucleotides align to TRBD2. V shed 5 bases, J shed 1 base, and the junction held 3 bases outside the gene matches. Germline V CDR1 and CDR2: DFQATT, SNEGSKA (reference sequence). This CDR3 contains 14 residues. CDR3 bases: TGCAGTGCTGGCGGGACTAGCGGCCAAGAGACCCAGTACTTC. Residues: CSAGGTSGQETQYF.

This clonotype showed up just a few times. The chain couples TRBV5-1 to TRBJ1-5, with unresolved D. The CDR3 loop spans 14 amino acids. Germline V lookup: CDR1 SGHRS, CDR2 YFSETQ. The ends were cut back, 0 bases at V and 2 bases at J, with 6 bases in the middle. This CDR3 reads CASSLGVGNQPQHF. CDR3 coding DNA: TGCGCCAGCAGCTTGGGGGTCGGCAATCAGCCCCAGCATTTT.

The chain couples TRBV10-3 to TRBJ2-3, with D possibly being TRBD1 (5 bases). CDR1 and CDR2 (germline): ENHRY, SYGVKD. V lost 10 bases to trimming and J lost 1 base, with 12 bases between them. There are 13 residues in the CDR3. The CDR3 coding sequence is TGTGCCAGTGACGACAGACGCACAGATACGCAGTATTTT. Translating it yields CASDDRRTDTQYF.

This clonotype was seen only a few times. The V call is TRBV7-9, the J call TRBJ2-7; 10 nucleotides line up with TRBD1. The CDR3 extends over 15 amino acids. The V segment lost 4 bases and the J segment 5 bases; nucleotides outside the gene matches: 8. The germline V gene encodes CDR1 SEHNR and CDR2 FQNEAQ (reference sequence). CDR3 loop: CASSSPGQGSHEQYF. CDR3 nucleotide sequence: TGTGCCAGCAGCTCCCCGGGACAGGGGTCCCACGAGCAGTACTTC.

The V gene is TRBV29-1, the J gene TRBJ2-1, with 7 bases matching TRBD1. The trim removed 8 bases at V and 7 bases at J, leaving 11 bases unmatched. Germline V CDR1 and CDR2: SQVTM, ANQGSEA. The CDR3 runs 13 residues. CDR3 nucleotide sequence: TGCAGCTCTATAAGGGGGCGGGTTAATGAGCAGTTCTTC. Protein product: CSSIRGRVNEQFF.

In regard to this clonotype: Compared with germline, one end of the junction differs, possibly owing to a read error. CDR3 sequence (DNA): TGTGCCATCAGGTCTCGGTCCAGCTCTGGGGCCAACGCCCTGACTTTC. Protein sequence: CAIRSRSSSGANALTF. The chain has TRBV10-3 and TRBJ2-6; D might be TRBD1 (5 bases). Germline-derived CDR1 and CDR2 are ENHRY and SYGVKD. This CDR3 comprises 16 residues.

This clonotype showed up just a few times. The chain recombines TRBV20-1 with TRBJ2-5; 9 bases align to TRBD1. CDR3 length: 16 residues. Germline-derived CDR1 and CDR2 are DFQATT and SNEGSKA (reference sequence). Losses at the gene ends were 3 bases for V and 2 bases for J; bases not matched to a gene: 10. CDR3 sequence: CSASTPGQGGQETQYF. CDR3 in DNA: TGCAGTGCTAGCACTCCGGGACAGGGAGGTCAAGAGACCCAGTACTTC.

This clonotype was counted only a few times. This rearrangement joins TRBV9 to TRBJ2-1; 8 bases map to TRBD2. The germline V gene encodes CDR1 SGDLS and CDR2 YYNGEE. This CDR3 region has 16 residues. J gave up 8 bases and V 5 bases, and 15 bases lay outside the gene matches. The CDR3 is CASSKSGSGSLYEQFF. DNA of the CDR3: TGTGCCAGCAGTAAAAGCGGGAGCGGGAGTCTCTATGAGCAGTTCTTC.

The gene calls are TRBV4-1 and TRBJ2-7; 7 bases match TRBD2. CDR1 is MGHRA, CDR2 YSYEKL, per germline. The CDR3 has 15 residues. The J segment lost 11 bases and the V segment lost 4 bases, leaving 17 bases of the junction unmatched. The CDR3 region is CASSPDTIPGRVEYF. CDR3 DNA sequence: TGCGCCAGCAGCCCTGACACCATTCCGGGGAGGGTAGAGTACTTC.

This chain connects TRBV7-2 to TRBJ2-7; TRBD2 matches 10 bases. CDR1 is SGHTA and CDR2 is FQGNSA in the germline V gene. Trimming took 0 bases from V and 5 from J; bases not matched to a gene: 1. CDR3 length: 14 amino acids. The CDR3 nucleotides are TGTGCCAGCAGCTTAGCTAGCGGGAGGAACGAGCAGTACTTC. It specifies CASSLASGRNEQYF.

The chain couples TRBV12-3 or TRBV12-4 to TRBJ2-5; D is ambiguous. The CDR3 has 14 amino acids. Trimming pared 7 bases from V and 4 bases from J, leaving 16 bases between. CDR3 region: CASTLLGNPETQYF. The CDR3 nucleotides read TGTGCCAGCACCCTCTTGGGGAACCCAGAGACCCAGTACTTC.

This clonotype was seen more than once but under ten times. This chain connects TRBV12-3 or TRBV12-4 to TRBJ2-7; a weak D match, TRBD1 (6 bases). The V end was cut by 1 base, the J end by 4 bases, with 8 bases between. This CDR3 is 13 amino acids long. CDR3 region: CASSLVRGYEQYF. CDR3 nucleotides: TGTGCCAGCAGTTTAGTTAGGGGGTACGAGCAGTACTTC.

The genes are TRBV6-5 and TRBJ2-1, with no clear D. The CDR3 consists of 16 residues. Deletions cut 3 bases from V and 0 bases from J, with 12 bases between. The germline V gene has CDR1 MNHEY and CDR2 SVGAGI. CDR3 coding DNA: TGTGCCAGCAGTTATTCCGACCCGAGCTCCTACAATGAGCAGTTCTTC. The encoded protein is CASSYSDPSSYNEQFF.

This clonotype has a single count. The rearrangement uses TRBV9 and TRBJ1-1, with TRBD1 matching 8 bases. This CDR3 is 14 amino acids long. CDR1 and CDR2 (germline): SGDLS, YYNGEE. J was trimmed by 4 bases and V by 0 bases; bases with no gene match: 2. The CDR3 DNA sequence: TGTGCCAGCAGCGTAGGCGGACAGGGCACTGAAGCTTTCTTT. It yields the protein CASSVGGQGTEAFF.

The chain uses TRBV9 and TRBJ2-3; 7 nucleotides line up with TRBD2. The CDR3 runs 15 residues. The V and J ends lost 3 bases and 6 bases, in that order; junction bases with no gene match: 10. CDR1 SGDLS and CDR2 YYNGEE come from the germline V gene. CDR3 in amino acids: CASSASPGGGDTQYF. The CDR3 DNA is TGTGCCAGCAGCGCCTCCCCGGGGGGAGGGGATACGCAGTATTTT.